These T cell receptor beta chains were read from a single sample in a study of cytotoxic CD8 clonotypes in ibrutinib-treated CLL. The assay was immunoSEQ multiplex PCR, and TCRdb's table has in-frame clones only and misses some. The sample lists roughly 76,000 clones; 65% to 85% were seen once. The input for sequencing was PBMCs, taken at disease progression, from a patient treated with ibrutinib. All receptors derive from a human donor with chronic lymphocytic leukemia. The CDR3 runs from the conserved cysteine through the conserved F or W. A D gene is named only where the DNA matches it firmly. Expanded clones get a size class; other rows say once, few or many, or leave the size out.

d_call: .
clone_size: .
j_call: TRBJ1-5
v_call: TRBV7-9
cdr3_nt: TGTGCCAGCAGCTCCTCGGGTTCTCAGCCCCAGCATTTT
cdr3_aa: CASSSSGSQPQHF

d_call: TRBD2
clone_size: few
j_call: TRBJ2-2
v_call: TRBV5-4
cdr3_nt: TGTGCCAGCAGCCGCGAAGCGACTAGCGGGAGGGCCGGGGAGCTGTTTTTT
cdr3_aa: CASSREATSGRAGELFF

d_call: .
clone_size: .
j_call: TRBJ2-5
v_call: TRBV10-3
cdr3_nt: TGTGCCATCAGTGTTCGGCAGCAAGAGACCCAGTACTTC
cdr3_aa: CAISVRQQETQYF

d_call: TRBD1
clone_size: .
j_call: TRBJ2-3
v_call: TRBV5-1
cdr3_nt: TGCGCCAGCAGCGAGCCGGGACAGGATAACACAGATACGCAGTATTTT
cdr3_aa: CASSEPGQDNTDTQYF

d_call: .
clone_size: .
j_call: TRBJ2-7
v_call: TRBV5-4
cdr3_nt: TGTGCCAGCAGCTACGAATCCCAACCCTCCTACGAGCAGTACTTC
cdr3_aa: CASSYESQPSYEQYF

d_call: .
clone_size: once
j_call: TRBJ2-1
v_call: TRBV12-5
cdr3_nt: TGTGCTAGTGGTACAGGGCACAATGAGCAGTTCTTC
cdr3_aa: CASGTGHNEQFF

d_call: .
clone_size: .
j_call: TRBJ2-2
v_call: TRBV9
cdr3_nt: TGTGCCAGCAGCGTAGTTATGGGATATCAATCCGGGGAGCTGTTTTTT
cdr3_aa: CASSVVMGYQSGELFF

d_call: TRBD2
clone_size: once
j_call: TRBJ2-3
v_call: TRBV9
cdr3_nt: TGTGCCAGCAGCCTAGGACTAGCGGCTAGCACAGATACGCAGTATTTT
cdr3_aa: CASSLGLAASTDTQYF

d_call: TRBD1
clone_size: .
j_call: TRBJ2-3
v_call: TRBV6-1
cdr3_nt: TGTGCCAGCAGTGAATATGGAGGACAGGGGGTCACAGATACGCAGTATTTT
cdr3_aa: CASSEYGGQGVTDTQYF

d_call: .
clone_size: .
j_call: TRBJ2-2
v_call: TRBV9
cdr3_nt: TGTGCCAGCAGCGCCAGGGTCACCGGGGAGCTGTTTTTT
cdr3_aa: CASSARVTGELFF

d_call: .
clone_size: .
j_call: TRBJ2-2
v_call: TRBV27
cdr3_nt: TGTGCCAGCAGTTTACTAGCCGGAAGCACCGGGGAGCTGTTTTTT
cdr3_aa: CASSLLAGSTGELFF

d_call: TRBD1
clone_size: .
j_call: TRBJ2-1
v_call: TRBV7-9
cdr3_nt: TGTGCCAGCAGCTCGAGGACAGGGGCCCTGAATGAGCAGTTCTTC
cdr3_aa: CASSSRTGALNEQFF